This T cell receptor (beta chain) was recorded in a study of cytomegalovirus exposure and HLA in healthy donors. Overall study results and limits: Investigators reported 164 TCR beta chains as tied to cytomegalovirus.

Of note for this clone: The antigen is unknown.

In germline, CDR1 is LGHNT, CDR2 FRNRAP. The CDR3 covers 15 residues. V gave up 7 bases and J gave up 6 bases, with 18 bases separating them. A multiplex PCR was run with 60 Vbeta primers and 13 Jbeta primers. Sequencing used immunoSEQ multiplex PCR; TCRdb keeps in-frame clones, though not all of them. The table includes 150,000 to 200,000 clones, approximately 85% detected once. The receptor was isolated from a man younger than 30 in good health and CMV-seropositive. This sequence joins TRBV12-5 and TRBJ2-2; a weak D match, TRBD2 (5 bases). The sample taken for sequencing was PBMCs. CDR3 DNA: TGTGCTAGTGACTCCACCGAGGGCGAGGCCGGGGAGCTGTTTTTT. It translates to CASDSTEGEAGELFF.